These 30 T cell receptor beta chains originate from one sample sequenced in a study of blood T cell repertoires in COVID-19. Sequencing used immunoSEQ multiplex PCR; TCRdb keeps in-frame clones, though not all of them. This sample has approximately 250,000 clones, with 65% to 85% found just once. Material for sequencing was peripheral blood. The receptors were sampled from a woman between 40 and 55 years old who had recovered from COVID-19.

The rearrangement links TRBV5-1 to TRBJ2-7; D perhaps matches TRBD2 (6 bases). Germline loops: CDR1 SGHRS, CDR2 YFSETQ. V was shortened by 3 bases and J by 1 base, with 14 bases between the two germline ends. The CDR3 has 15 residues. The CDR3 DNA sequence: TGCGCCAGCAGCTCCGGAGGGCCTGGGTCCTACGAGCAGTACTTC. It is translated as CASSSGGPGSYEQYF.

The CDR3 bases are TGTGCCAGCATGAGGGGACAGGGCCCCTACGAGCAGTACTTC. This codes for CASMRGQGPYEQYF. The rearrangement joins TRBV2 to TRBJ2-7; 9 bases agree with TRBD1. Germline-derived CDR1 and CDR2 are SNHLY and FYNNEI. Trimming cost V 7 bases and J 2 bases; bases outside gene matches: 6. The CDR3 has 14 residues.

V usage is TRBV6-5 and J usage is TRBJ1-2; D is possibly TRBD1 (6 bases). V lost 6 bases and J lost 4, with 15 bases in between. This CDR3 has 14 residues. Germline CDR1 and CDR2: MNHEY and SVGAGI. The CDR3 nucleotides are TGTGCCAGCAGACTTACAGGGATGGGCTATGGCTACACCTTC. Its translation: CASRLTGMGYGYTF.

The chain carries TRBV19 and TRBJ1-1; TRBD1 might be the D (6 bases). Trimming stripped 5 bases from V and 5 bases from J, with 15 bases between. The CDR3 totals 14 residues. Per the germline V gene, CDR1 is LNHDA and CDR2 is SQIVND (reference sequence). The CDR3 loop reads CASSSGEGLTEAFF. CDR3 in DNA: TGTGCCAGTAGTTCAGGGGAGGGTTTGACTGAAGCTTTCTTT.

In this sample, this clone turned up once. This chain connects TRBV28 to TRBJ1-5; no clear D gene. The CDR3 loop spans 13 amino acids. V lost 10 bases and J lost 4, with 14 bases in between. Germline V lookup: CDR1 MDHEN, CDR2 SYDVKM. The CDR3 sequence: CATREDPNQPQHF. The DNA of the CDR3 is TGTGCCACGAGGGAGGACCCTAATCAGCCCCAGCATTTT.

The CDR3 DNA is TGCGCCAGCAGCACGGGTCCAAACTACGAGCAGTACTTC. This gives the protein CASSTGPNYEQYF. The chain has TRBV5-1 and TRBJ2-7; D gene uncertain. The CDR3 is 13 amino acids. Germline CDR1 is SGHRS and CDR2 is YFSETQ. V was clipped by 4 bases and J by 3 bases, with 11 bases between them.

The chain links TRBV24-1 to TRBJ1-2; 8 bases are a match to TRBD1. Germline V gene data show CDR1 as KGHDR and CDR2 as SFDVKD. The CDR3 consists of 16 residues. The trim removed 6 bases at V and 9 bases at J, leaving 17 bases unmatched. Here the CDR3 DNA reads TGTGCCACCAGTCCATCCCCCGGACAGGGACGTTTCAGCTACACCTTC. This gives the protein CATSPSPGQGRFSYTF.

The chain is built from TRBV10-3 and TRBJ1-2, with 8 positions matching TRBD1. V shed 4 bases, J shed 4 bases, and the junction held 2 bases outside the gene matches. The germline V gene has CDR1 ENHRY and CDR2 SYGVKD. This CDR3 has 13 amino acids. DNA of the CDR3: TGTGCCATCAGTGGGACAGGGACCTATGGCTACACCTTC. Translation: CAISGTGTYGYTF.

This rearrangement joins TRBV27 to TRBJ1-2; D not certain. The germline V gene has CDR1 MNHEY and CDR2 SMNVEV (reference sequence). V shed 2 bases and J shed 0 bases, with 13 bases lying between them. The CDR3 sequence is 16 residues long. The CDR3 sequence: CASSLRPGTTNYGYTF. The CDR3, as DNA: TGTGCCAGCAGTTTACGGCCAGGCACCACTAACTATGGCTACACCTTC.

The CDR3 DNA reads as TGTGCCAGCAGTTCTTCCTACGAGCAGTACTTC. Amino acids: CASSSSYEQYF. The J gene is TRBJ2-7, the V gene TRBV28, with D unclear. V dropped 4 bases and J dropped 1 base, with 2 bases sitting between them. Germline assignment: CDR1 MDHEN and CDR2 SYDVKM. The CDR3 covers 11 residues.

The sample holds one count of this clone. The CDR3 spells CAWSPPDRGLRGPMGEQFF. CDR3 DNA: TGTGCCTGGAGTCCTCCCGACAGGGGCCTTCGGGGACCCATGGGGGAGCAGTTCTTC. The chain is built from TRBV30 and TRBJ2-1; 8 bases fit TRBD1. CDR1 and CDR2 from the germline V gene are GTSNPN and SVGIG (reference sequence). Losses at the gene ends were 2 bases for V and 10 bases for J; bases not matched to a gene: 25. The CDR3 has 19 amino acids.

CDR3 in DNA: TGTGCCAGCAGCTTGGGGGGAGGGGACTACGAGCAGTACTTC. It codes for CASSLGGGDYEQYF. This rearrangement joins TRBV5-4 to TRBJ2-7; 7 bases match TRBD2. The CDR3 covers 14 residues. From germline, CDR1 is SGHNT and CDR2 YYREEE (reference sequence). The J segment lost 3 bases and the V segment lost 0 bases, leaving 3 bases of the junction unmatched. Full variable domain (missing parts from reference TRBV5-4 and TRBJ2-7): ETGVTQSPTHLIKTRGQQVTLRCSSQSGHNTVSWYQQALGQGPQFIFQYYREEENGRGNFPPRFSGLQFPNYSSELNVNALELDDSALYLCASSLGGGDYEQYFGPGTRLTVT.

This sequence joins TRBV10-2 and TRBJ1-1; D ambiguous. V was trimmed by 3 bases and J by 4 bases, leaving 18 bases between them. The CDR3 extends over 16 amino acids. Germline-derived CDR1 and CDR2 are WSHSY and SAAADI. The CDR3 spells CASSDEGARDGTEAFF. CDR3 nucleotide sequence: TGCGCCAGCAGTGATGAGGGTGCGAGAGATGGCACTGAAGCTTTCTTT.

The chain has TRBV6-5 and TRBJ1-1; maybe TRBD1 (5 bases). There are 15 residues in the CDR3. The germline V and J ends were trimmed by 7 bases and 1 base, with 16 bases remaining between them. Per germline, CDR1 MNHEY and CDR2 SVGAGI. The CDR3 DNA reads as TGTGCCAGCAACGGAGGGGACGGACCGAACACTGAAGCTTTCTTT. It specifies CASNGGDGPNTEAFF.

This sequence joins TRBV7-2 and TRBJ1-2; D is uncertain. This CDR3 is built from 15 residues. CDR1 and CDR2 from the germline V gene are SGHTA and FQGNSA. Between the trimmed V and J ends, which lost 5 bases and 7 bases, there was a span of 20 bases. CDR3 sequence: CASSLGGDHATGYTF. For the CDR3, the DNA is TGTGCCAGCAGCCTAGGCGGTGATCACGCAACTGGCTACACCTTC.

The CDR3 sequence is CASSLTQGLMDYGYTF. CDR3 coding DNA: TGTGCCAGCTCACTCACACAGGGGTTGATGGACTATGGCTACACCTTC. V usage is TRBV18 and J usage is TRBJ1-2; TRBD1 matches 7 bases. The CDR3 is 16 residues long. V lost 4 bases, J lost 3 bases, and 11 bases stayed unmatched. The V gene's germline CDR1 is KGHSH and CDR2 LQKENI. Full variable domain (rest looked up from reference TRBV18 and TRBJ1-2): NAGVMQNPRHLVRRRGQEARLRCSPMKGHSHVYWYRQLPEEGLKFMVYLQKENIIDESGMPKERFSAEFPKEGPSILRIQQVVRGDSAAYFCASSLTQGLMDYGYTFGSGTRLTVV.

This chain uses TRBV9 with TRBJ2-7; 8 bases fit TRBD2. Germline V lookup: CDR1 SGDLS, CDR2 YYNGEE. Trimming at V came to 0 bases and at J to 6 bases, leaving 8 bases not matched to a gene. The CDR3 is made up of 15 amino acids. The CDR3 DNA reads TGTGCCAGCAGCGTAGATCCGGGAGGGGGTCGCGAGCAGTACTTC. This codes for CASSVDPGGGREQYF.

J is TRBJ1-1 and V is TRBV10-3, with D unresolved. The germline CDR1 and CDR2 sequences are ENHRY and SYGVKD. Trimming pared 7 bases from V and 5 bases from J, leaving 14 bases between. This CDR3 has 13 residues. As DNA, the CDR3 is TGTGCCATCAATCGGGAAAGAGGGACTGAAGCTTTCTTT. Its translation: CAINRERGTEAFF.

The gene calls are TRBV2 and TRBJ2-2, with D possibly TRBD2 on 6 matching bases. The germline gives CDR1 SNHLY, CDR2 FYNNEI. Trimming cost V 1 base and J 6 bases, with 6 bases left between them. This CDR3 has 13 residues. The CDR3 DNA is TGTGCCAGCAGTGAAGGGGGGGCCGGGGAGCTGTTTTTT. This encodes CASSEGGAGELFF.

The chain links TRBV3-1 (or the pseudogene TRBV3-2) to TRBJ1-1; the D gene is possibly TRBD1 (5 bases). Trimming removed 4 bases at V and 6 bases at J, with 15 bases between. The CDR3 has 14 amino acids. Germline V gives CDR1 LGHDT, CDR2 YNNKEL (reference sequence). CDR3 in DNA: TGTGCCAGCAGCCCCTCTTTTGGGGGGGCTGAAGCTTTCTTT. Translating it yields CASSPSFGGAEAFF.

The gene calls are TRBV5-5 and TRBJ1-1, with D unclear. The CDR3 contains 12 residues. V was trimmed by 2 bases and J by 1 base, leaving 3 bases between them. Per the germline V gene, CDR1 is SGHKS and CDR2 is YYEKEE (reference sequence). The CDR3 bases are TGTGCCAGCAGCTTCTGGAACACTGAAGCTTTCTTT. As protein: CASSFWNTEAFF.

The chain recombines TRBV29-1 with TRBJ1-1, with D possibly TRBD1 on 6 matching bases. There are 14 residues in the CDR3. V lost 4 bases and J lost 7, with 19 bases in between. Germline V gives CDR1 SQVTM, CDR2 ANQGSEA. CDR3 sequence (DNA): TGCAGCGTTGGTGTCGAGGGACAAAGCTTTGAAGCTTTCTTT. This encodes CSVGVEGQSFEAFF.

The sample holds a few counts of this clone. DNA for the CDR3: TGTGCCAGCAGTGCGAGAGTTGGTCAGCCCCAGCATTTT. Protein product: CASSARVGQPQHF. The chain recombines TRBV2 with TRBJ1-5; D unclear. CDR3 length: 13 residues. The V gene lost 4 bases and the J gene lost 6 bases, with 10 bases spanning the gap. Germline CDR1 and CDR2: SNHLY and FYNNEI.

On this clone itself: This same CDR3 is encoded by further DNA sequences in the sample. The rearrangement links TRBV5-1 to TRBJ2-7, with TRBD2 matching over 7 bases. Germline CDR1 and CDR2: SGHRS and YFSETQ. The CDR3 sequence is 14 residues long. Trimming cost V 4 bases and J 4 bases; bases outside gene matches: 8. CDR3 in amino acids: CASSLGLGRYEQYF. The CDR3 DNA sequence: TGCGCCAGCAGCCTCGGACTAGGGAGGTACGAGCAGTACTTC.

This clone was seen just once. The V and J genes are TRBV9 and TRBJ1-2; possibly TRBD1 for D (6 bases). CDR1 SGDLS and CDR2 YYNGEE come from the germline V gene. The length of the CDR3 is 12 residues. The V and J ends lost 5 bases and 2 bases respectively, with 7 bases between them. CDR3 sequence reads: CASRDRNYGYTF. The CDR3 DNA reads TGTGCCAGCAGGGACAGAAACTATGGCTACACCTTC.

For the CDR3, the DNA is TGTGCCAGCTCTCCTGGACAGACCCATTCACCCCTCCACTTT. Its protein product is CASSPGQTHSPLHF. This rearrangement joins TRBV28 to TRBJ1-6; possible D gene TRBD1, 6 bases. The CDR3 is 14 amino acids. Trimming removed 8 bases from V and 8 bases from J, with 16 bases in between. Germline assignment: CDR1 MDHEN and CDR2 SYDVKM.

The rearrangement links TRBV29-1 to TRBJ2-1; 9 bases agree with TRBD1. Per germline, CDR1 SQVTM and CDR2 ANQGSEA. J was trimmed by 3 bases and V by 7 bases; bases with no gene match: 7. This CDR3 comprises 14 residues. The CDR3 nucleotides read TGCAGCGCCGAAACAGGGGGCGGCTACAATGAGCAGTTCTTC. It specifies CSAETGGGYNEQFF.

J is TRBJ2-5 and V is TRBV4-1, with TRBD1 identical over 11 bases. The CDR3 runs to 16 residues. The germline V gene has CDR1 MGHRA and CDR2 YSYEKL. Trimming removed 2 bases from V and 4 bases from J; junction bases left unmatched: 6. The CDR3 DNA sequence: TGCGCCAGCAGCCAAACCCTGGGACAGGGGGGAGAGACCCAGTACTTC. It translates to CASSQTLGQGGETQYF.

J is TRBJ1-1 and V is TRBV19; D unclear. Trimming took 1 base from V and 1 from J, leaving 13 bases between them. Germline V gene lookup returns CDR1 LNHDA and CDR2 SQIVND (reference sequence). This CDR3 comprises 16 residues. The CDR3 DNA reads TGTGCCAGTAGTATAGGGAGGTTTAAGGAGAACACTGAAGCTTTCTTT. Protein sequence: CASSIGRFKENTEAFF.

Only one count was recorded for this clone. The chain combines TRBV5-4 with TRBJ2-5; 9 bases align to TRBD1. Germline values: CDR1 SGHNT, CDR2 YYREEE (reference sequence). V shed 1 base and J 4 bases; nucleotides not matched to a gene: 5. There are 15 residues in the CDR3. The CDR3 loop reads CASSLPGQGGETQYF. For the CDR3, the DNA is TGTGCCAGCAGCTTGCCGGGACAGGGAGGAGAGACCCAGTACTTC.